A selection of T cell receptor beta chains follows, all from one sample in a study of blood T cell repertoires in COVID-19. The protocol was immunoSEQ multiplex PCR, while the TCRdb copy is restricted to in-frame clones and leaves out a portion. The table shows hundreds of thousands of clones, with 88% occurring only once. Sequencing was carried out using peripheral blood. The receptors were gathered from a woman between 25 and 40 years old who had recovered from COVID-19. Both conserved end residues are part of each CDR3. Fields, in order: D gene, J gene, clone size, V gene, CDR3 DNA, CDR3 protein. D genes are given only for firm matches. Some rows mark clone size as missing; the rest say once, few, many or name a class of expanded clone.

TRBD1	TRBJ1-2	NA	TRBV7-8	TGTGCCAGCAGCGAGGGGACAGCTTCGAACTATGGCTACACCTTC	CASSEGTASNYGYTF
NA	TRBJ1-4	NA	TRBV27	TGTGCCAGCAGTCCGGGTTGGGCTAATGAAAAACTGTTTTTT	CASSPGWANEKLFF
TRBD1	TRBJ2-1	NA	TRBV7-3	TGTGCCAGCACTACAGGGGCGGGCAATGAGCAGTTCTTC	CASTTGAGNEQFF
NA	TRBJ1-1	NA	TRBV6-2/TRBV6-3	TGTGCCAGCAGTTACTCGGGCGAGAACACTGAAGCTTTCTTT	CASSYSGENTEAFF
TRBD1	TRBJ1-4	NA	TRBV9	TGTGCCAGCAGCGTATCCCCGAGACAGGGAGGTTATGGAAGACTGTTTTTT	CASSVSPRQGGYGRLFF
NA	TRBJ2-1	NA	TRBV4-1	TGCGCCCCTAGTGGTGGGGGGGGGCCTTCCTACAATGAGCAGTTCTTC	CAPSGGGGPSYNEQFF
NA	TRBJ1-1	once	TRBV5-8	TGTGCCAGCAGCTTGGTGCGAGACACTGAAGCTTTCTTT	CASSLVRDTEAFF
TRBD1	TRBJ2-7	NA	TRBV18	TGTGCCAGCTCACCACCGTTTGGGACAGGGGGCGCTCGGTCTCGGTACGAGCAGTACTTC	CASSPPFGTGGARSRYEQYF
NA	TRBJ2-7	NA	TRBV2	TGTGCCGCCCTCGGGGAGTCCCGTAAGCAGTACTTC	CAALGESRKQYF
TRBD1	TRBJ1-2	NA	TRBV3-1/TRBV3-2	TGTGCCAGCAGCCAAGAATGGTTAATGGTTGACAGGGGGGACCCAAACTATGGCTACACCTTC	CASSQEWLMVDRGDPNYGYTF
NA	TRBJ1-2	NA	TRBV5-1	TGCGCCAGCAGCTTTAGCCCCTCTAACTATGGCTACACCTTC	CASSFSPSNYGYTF
NA	TRBJ1-1	NA	TRBV18	TGTGCCAGCTCACCCACAGAGAACACTGAAGCTTTCTTT	CASSPTENTEAFF
NA	TRBJ1-6	NA	TRBV7-9	TGTGCCAGCAGCCTGGGCAATTCACCCCTCCACTTT	CASSLGNSPLHF
NA	TRBJ1-1	NA	TRBV19	TGTGCCACGGGGGACCTGAACACTGAAGCTTTCTTT	CATGDLNTEAFF
NA	TRBJ2-3	once	TRBV28	TGTGCCAGCACCAGGGGTGGCACAGATACGCAGTATTTT	CASTRGGTDTQYF
NA	TRBJ2-3	NA	TRBV24-1	TGTGCCACCAGTGAGGGGGGGGCGCGTGGAGATACGCAGTATTTT	CATSEGGARGDTQYF
NA	TRBJ1-1	NA	TRBV6-5	TGTGCCAGCAGTTACCGACAGGTCGGCACTGAAGCTTTCTTT	CASSYRQVGTEAFF
NA	TRBJ1-2	NA	TRBV2	TGTGCCAGCAGTGAAGCGACCACTGGGCATGGCTACACCTTC	CASSEATTGHGYTF
NA	TRBJ1-1	NA	TRBV6-5	TGTGCCAGCAGTTACTCGACCGCGGGCACTGAAGCTTTCTTT	CASSYSTAGTEAFF
NA	TRBJ2-3	NA	TRBV12-3/TRBV12-4	TGTGCCAGCAGTTCATTCACAGATACGCAGTATTTT	CASSSFTDTQYF
NA	TRBJ2-1	NA	TRBV5-1	TGCGCCAGCAGCTTGTCGGCGGGGCCCGAACATGAGCAGTTCTTC	CASSLSAGPEHEQFF
NA	TRBJ1-5	NA	TRBV4-2	TGTGCCAGTGGGCCCGGGACATATATTAATCAGCCCCAGCATTTT	CASGPGTYINQPQHF
NA	TRBJ1-5	NA	TRBV6-1	TGTGCCAGCAGTGAATGGGGGGTTAGCAATCAGCCCCAGCATTTT	CASSEWGVSNQPQHF
NA	TRBJ1-2	NA	TRBV19	TGTGCCAGTAGTATACTACCGAGCGCCTATGGCTACACCTTC	CASSILPSAYGYTF
TRBD2	TRBJ2-1	NA	TRBV5-6	TGTGCCAGCAGCTTGTGGCCGGGACTAAAGAATGAGCAGTTCTTC	CASSLWPGLKNEQFF
TRBD1	TRBJ1-3	once	TRBV9	TGTGCCAGCAGCGCCAGAAGGGACAGGGGGCGCAGAGGAAACACCATATATTTT	CASSARRDRGRRGNTIYF
TRBD1	TRBJ2-5	NA	TRBV9	TGTGCCAGCAGCATTTCACCGGACAGGCAAGAGACCCAGTACTTC	CASSISPDRQETQYF
NA	TRBJ2-6	NA	TRBV18	TGTGCCAGCTCACCCTCGGCGGCTGACTACTCTGGGGCCAACGTCCTGACTTTC	CASSPSAADYSGANVLTF
TRBD1	TRBJ2-2	NA	TRBV15	TGTGCCACCAGCCCCCGACAGGGCCATCTTTCGAACACCGGGGAGCTGTTTTTT	CATSPRQGHLSNTGELFF
NA	TRBJ1-5	NA	TRBV6-2/TRBV6-3	TGTGCCAGCAGTGACAGATTTAATAGCAATCAGCCCCAGCATTTT	CASSDRFNSNQPQHF
TRBD1	TRBJ1-1	NA	TRBV3-1/TRBV3-2	TGTGCCAGCAGCCAAGATGGCCAGGGGGCAAACACTGAAGCTTTCTTT	CASSQDGQGANTEAFF
TRBD2	TRBJ2-4	NA	TRBV7-9	TGTGCCAGCACCCAAGCGGGGGCTGAAAACATTCAGTACTTC	CASTQAGAENIQYF
NA	TRBJ1-2	NA	TRBV15	TGTGCCACCAGCAGAGACCGGGACAACATCTATGGCTACACCTTC	CATSRDRDNIYGYTF
TRBD2	TRBJ2-1	NA	TRBV7-3	TGTGCCAGCAGCTTCCCCGGGGGGGGGACCAATGAGCAGTTCTTC	CASSFPGGGTNEQFF
NA	TRBJ2-2	NA	TRBV5-4	TGTGCCAGCAGCCGTGGGGCTCCTGCGAACACCGGGGAGCTGTTTTTT	CASSRGAPANTGELFF
TRBD2	TRBJ2-1	NA	TRBV5-1	TGCGCCAGCAGAACTAGCGGGGGGTTACTACTCTCCTACAATGAGCAGTTCTTC	CASRTSGGLLLSYNEQFF
TRBD1	TRBJ2-1	NA	TRBV29-1	TGCAGCGGAGAGACAGGGGTTGGCAATGAGCAGTTCTTC	CSGETGVGNEQFF
NA	TRBJ2-2	NA	TRBV5-8	TGTGCCAGCAGCTTCAGGGGGAACACCGGGGAGCTGTTTTTT	CASSFRGNTGELFF
TRBD2	TRBJ2-1	NA	TRBV3-1/TRBV3-2	TGTGCCAGCAGCCATATTAGCGGGGGGGCAAATGAGCAGTTCTTC	CASSHISGGANEQFF
TRBD1	TRBJ1-2	NA	TRBV15	TGTGCCACCAGCAGGACAGGGAGTGATGGCTACACCTTC	CATSRTGSDGYTF
NA	TRBJ2-3	few	TRBV11-3	TGTGCCAGCAGCTTAGGGACGGACTGGAGCACAGATACGCAGTATTTT	CASSLGTDWSTDTQYF
NA	TRBJ1-5	once	TRBV19	TGTGCCAGTAGTCACAACAGGGCCTATAGCAATCAGCCCCAGCATTTT	CASSHNRAYSNQPQHF
TRBD2	TRBJ2-5	NA	TRBV15	TGTGCCACCGGACTAGTCAAAGAGACCCAGTACTTC	CATGLVKETQYF
NA	TRBJ1-4	NA	TRBV3-1/TRBV3-2	TGTGCCAGCAGCCAAGTCTCTGCAACTAATGAAAAACTGTTTTTT	CASSQVSATNEKLFF
NA	TRBJ1-5	NA	TRBV21-1	TGTGCCAGCAGCAAAATATCCCCTTGTGGACCGGAGGTAAATCAGCCCCAGCATTTT	CASSKISPCGPEVNQPQHF
NA	TRBJ1-2	NA	TRBV6-5	TGTGCCAGCAGACGAACGACAGATGGCTACACCTTC	CASRRTTDGYTF
TRBD2	TRBJ2-7	NA	TRBV6-5	TGTGCCAGCAGTTTGGGCGGGGGGCTACTTTACGAGCAGTACTTC	CASSLGGGLLYEQYF
NA	TRBJ1-1	few	TRBV6-1	TGTGCCAGCAGTGAAACAGGGAACACTGAAGCTTTCTTT	CASSETGNTEAFF
NA	TRBJ2-5	NA	TRBV11-3	TGTGCCAGCAGCTTAGGCACAGGGACAGAGACCCAGTACTTC	CASSLGTGTETQYF
NA	TRBJ1-2	NA	TRBV5-4	TGTGCCAGCAGCTTCCAGGGAACCTATGGCTACACCTTC	CASSFQGTYGYTF
TRBD1	TRBJ2-3	once	TRBV29-1	TGCAGCGTTGATAGCGGCAGGGGGCTAGATACGCAGTATTTT	CSVDSGRGLDTQYF
NA	TRBJ1-5	NA	TRBV19	TGTGCCAGTAGTATAAACGGGAGGGGTCAGCCCCAGCATTTT	CASSINGRGQPQHF
NA	TRBJ1-5	NA	TRBV28	TGTGCCAGCAGCCAGGGAGGCATTCCCCAGCATTTT	CASSQGGIPQHF
NA	TRBJ1-1	NA	TRBV7-2	TGTGCCAGCAGCCAGCAGGCTAACACTGAAGCTTTCTTT	CASSQQANTEAFF
NA	TRBJ1-1	NA	TRBV12-3/TRBV12-4	TGTGCCACCCTGAGGAAGGGGCAGTCTGAAGCTTTCTTT	CATLRKGQSEAFF